This section outlines one T cell receptor beta chain sequence together with its context. Germline CDR1 is SGHNT and CDR2 is YYREEE (reference sequence). The CDR3 totals 16 residues. Trimming cost V 4 bases and J 1 base; bases outside gene matches: 8. The entry originates in a study of blood T cell repertoires in COVID-19. The wider study: COVID-19 samples collected from the United States, Italy and Spain covered acute and convalescent phases. The cDNA or gDNA used as material had been derived from T cells, B-cell-depleted T cells, or PBMCs.

Sequencing was performed with immunoSEQ multiplex PCR; in TCRdb, only in-frame clones are kept and a portion is missing. Here the sample spans approximately 80,000 clones, around 90% being singletons. This chain joins TRBV5-4 and TRBJ1-5; TRBD1 matches 7 bases. The receptor was isolated from a human donor in a cohort sampled during active COVID-19. Material: peripheral blood. The CDR3 region is CASSIWGDRSNQPQHF. In DNA form, the CDR3 reads TGTGCCAGCAGCATCTGGGGGGACAGAAGCAATCAGCCCCAGCATTTT. The full variable domain, completed using reference TRBV5-4 and TRBJ1-5, is ETGVTQSPTHLIKTRGQQVTLRCSSQSGHNTVSWYQQALGQGPQFIFQYYREEENGRGNFPPRFSGLQFPNYSSELNVNALELDDSALYLCASSIWGDRSNQPQHFGDGTRLSIL.